This entry lists 27 T cell receptor beta chains sequenced from one sample in a study of blood T cell repertoires in COVID-19. Using immunoSEQ multiplex PCR, the repertoire was profiled, and TCRdb retains in-frame clones only, with some absent. The table has over 150,000 clones, approximately 81% seen once; the top ten hold less than 15%. Sequencing input: peripheral blood. The source is a man younger than 35 with active or convalescent COVID-19.

The V and J genes are TRBV4-2 and TRBJ2-2; TRBD1 matches at 9 bases. Germline lookup yields CDR1 LGHNA and CDR2 YNFKEQ. The CDR3 is 16 residues long. V shed 4 bases, J shed 3 bases, and the junction held 6 bases outside the gene matches. Here the CDR3 reads CASSLGQGRDTGELFF. The CDR3 nucleotides read TGTGCCAGCAGCCTAGGACAGGGGAGGGACACCGGGGAGCTGTTTTTT.

This chain uses TRBV28 with TRBJ2-7, with 7 bases fitting TRBD2. Germline CDR1 reads MDHEN; CDR2 reads SYDVKM. The trim removed 3 bases at V and 12 bases at J, leaving 14 bases unmatched. The CDR3 runs 14 residues. DNA of the CDR3: TGTGCCAGCAGTTTGGGGCTAGCGGCCCTCGGAGGGTACTTC. Encoded protein: CASSLGLAALGGYF.

This clone was detected only once. This sequence joins TRBV2 and TRBJ1-5, with D possibly TRBD1 on 6 matching bases. This CDR3 is 13 amino acids long. Germline-derived CDR1 and CDR2 are SNHLY and FYNNEI. Trimming removed 7 bases from V and 5 bases from J, with 12 bases in between. The CDR3 loop is CASKGTLYQPQHF. CDR3 DNA sequence: TGTGCCAGCAAGGGGACATTATATCAGCCCCAGCATTTT.

The rearrangement joins TRBV7-2 to TRBJ2-3, with no clear D. Trimming pared 5 bases from V and 2 bases from J, leaving 5 bases between. In germline, CDR1 is SGHTA, CDR2 FQGNSA. This CDR3 is built from 12 residues. CDR3 DNA: TGTGCCAGCAGCCTTTTCACAGATACGCAGTATTTT. It yields the protein CASSLFTDTQYF. Full variable domain (outside the CDR3, taken from reference TRBV7-2 and TRBJ2-3): GAGVSQSPSNKVTEKGKDVELRCDPISGHTALYWYRQSLGQGLEFLIYFQGNSAPDKSGLPSDRFSAERTGGSVSTLTIQRTQQEDSAVYLCASSLFTDTQYFGPGTRLTVL.

The rearrangement links TRBV6-5 to TRBJ1-1; D gene ambiguous. The germline V gene encodes CDR1 MNHEY and CDR2 SVGAGI. CDR3 length: 13 residues. Deletions cut 8 bases from V and 4 bases from J, with 14 bases between. Here the CDR3 DNA reads TGTGCCAGCTCCAACGAGTTGCGCACTGAAGCTTTCTTT. Translating gives CASSNELRTEAFF.

The chain has TRBV14 and TRBJ1-2; D is uncertain. From germline, CDR1 is SGHDN and CDR2 FVKESK. V was shortened by 1 base and J by 5 bases, with 8 bases between the two germline ends. The CDR3 is 13 amino acids. The chain's CDR3 is CASSQALTYGYTF. DNA of the CDR3: TGTGCCAGCAGCCAAGCCCTGACATATGGCTACACCTTC.

The rearrangement links TRBV4-1 to TRBJ2-5, with D perhaps TRBD1 (5 bases). The CDR3 covers 12 residues. Germline V gene data show CDR1 as MGHRA and CDR2 as YSYEKL. Trimming cost V 1 base and J 7 bases, with 7 bases left between them. The CDR3 sequence: CASSQVRGTQYF. CDR3 coding DNA: TGCGCCAGCAGCCAAGTTAGGGGGACCCAGTACTTC.

V is TRBV11-2 and J is TRBJ2-3; D might be TRBD1 (7 bases). Germline V CDR1 and CDR2: SGHAT, FQNNGV. The CDR3 loop spans 15 amino acids. The V gene lost 8 bases and the J gene lost 3 bases, with 18 bases spanning the gap. The CDR3 DNA is TGTGCCAGCCTCGGAGGGGGCTGGATAACAGATACGCAGTATTTT. Its protein product is CASLGGGWITDTQYF.

This clone was counted only a few times. This chain joins TRBV18 and TRBJ1-5; 7 bases agree with TRBD1. CDR3 length equals 19 residues. The V and J ends lost 2 bases and 0 bases, in that order; junction bases with no gene match: 13. Germline CDR1 is KGHSH and CDR2 is LQKENI. The DNA of the CDR3 is TGTGCCAGCTCACCAAGAAGGGGGCGCGGGTCATATAGCAATCAGCCCCAGCATTTT. Translation: CASSPRRGRGSYSNQPQHF.

This clone was counted between two and nine times. V and J are TRBV5-1 and TRBJ2-7; D not resolved. The CDR3 runs 12 residues. V was shortened by 0 bases and J by 3 bases, with 4 bases between the two germline ends. From germline, CDR1 is SGHRS and CDR2 YFSETQ. The CDR3 loop reads CASSLVGYEQYF. Here the CDR3 DNA reads TGCGCCAGCAGCTTGGTCGGCTACGAGCAGTACTTC.

V usage is TRBV6-5 and J usage is TRBJ2-3, with TRBD1 as a possible D gene (5 bases). The CDR3 loop spans 15 amino acids. Trimming removed 2 bases from V and 3 bases from J, with 12 bases in between. CDR1 and CDR2 from the germline V gene are MNHEY and SVGAGI. In nucleotides, the CDR3 is TGTGCCAGCAGTTACGCCAGGGTAGGGACAGATACGCAGTATTTT. Protein: CASSYARVGTDTQYF.

The V call is TRBV5-5, the J call TRBJ2-3; 9 positions agree with TRBD1. V trimming: 0 bases; J trimming: 6 bases; junction bases outside the gene matches: 11. The germline V gene encodes CDR1 SGHKS and CDR2 YYEKEE (reference sequence). The CDR3 runs 17 residues. DNA for the CDR3: TGTGCCAGCAGCTTGGCGGGGACAGGGACTTATGGGGATACGCAGTATTTT. Protein product: CASSLAGTGTYGDTQYF.

The rearrangement links TRBV2 to TRBJ1-6; D not certain. Germline lookup yields CDR1 SNHLY and CDR2 FYNNEI. Trimming cost V 4 bases and J 0 bases, with 4 bases left between them. CDR3 length: 14 residues. CDR3 amino acids: CASSGGSYNSPLHF. The CDR3 nucleotides are TGTGCCAGCAGTGGAGGCTCCTATAATTCACCCCTCCACTTT.

The gene calls are TRBV2 and TRBJ2-7, with a tentative D call TRBD2 (7 bases). V lost 10 bases and J 2 bases, leaving 21 bases between the germline ends. This CDR3 contains 15 residues. CDR1 SNHLY and CDR2 FYNNEI come from the germline V gene. CDR3 protein: CATSVGGVGTYEQYF. DNA of the CDR3: TGTGCCACCTCTGTAGGGGGGGTAGGGACCTACGAGCAGTACTTC.

This chain links TRBV30 with TRBJ2-1; 8 positions agree with TRBD2. The CDR3 loop spans 18 amino acids. Germline V gene sequence: CDR1 GTSNPN, CDR2 SVGIG (reference sequence). V shed 2 bases and J 4 bases; nucleotides not matched to a gene: 16. CDR3 sequence: CAWSSYPYSGTAYNEQFF. The CDR3 DNA is TGTGCCTGGAGTTCTTACCCCTATAGCGGGACGGCATACAATGAGCAGTTCTTC.

The chain uses TRBV19 and TRBJ1-2, with a possible D match to TRBD1 (6 bases). The V end lost 4 bases, the J end lost 3 bases, and 15 bases lay between the germline ends. This CDR3 comprises 15 residues. CDR1 is LNHDA and CDR2 is SQIVND in the germline V gene (reference sequence). The CDR3 is CASSTRTEAYYGYTF. The CDR3 coding sequence is TGTGCCAGTAGTACTCGGACAGAGGCTTACTATGGCTACACCTTC.

This chain joins TRBV28 and TRBJ1-5; TRBD1 aligns across 9 bases. CDR3 size: 16 residues. The ends lost 8 bases at V and 6 bases at J; junction bases unmatched: 14. Germline V CDR1 and CDR2: MDHEN, SYDVKM. For the CDR3, the DNA is TGTGCCAGCCGAAGACCGGGACAGGGCAACACTCAGCCCCAGCATTTT. Its translation is CASRRPGQGNTQPQHF.

The chain has TRBV3-1 (or the pseudogene TRBV3-2) and TRBJ1-1, with 7 bases that match TRBD1. CDR3 length: 11 residues. The V segment lost 5 bases and the J segment 8 bases; nucleotides outside the gene matches: 2. In germline, CDR1 is LGHDT, CDR2 YNNKEL (reference sequence). The chain's CDR3 is CASSEDREAFF. The CDR3 DNA follows: TGTGCCAGCAGCGAGGACAGGGAAGCTTTCTTT.

There are a few counts of this clone. The V call is TRBV6-6, the J call TRBJ1-4, with D possibly matching TRBD1 (5 bases). The length of the CDR3 is 15 residues. Germline CDR1 MNHNY, CDR2 SVGAGI (reference sequence). V was clipped by 6 bases and J by 0 bases, with 11 bases between them. In DNA, the CDR3 is TGTGCCAGCAGGACCCAGGGTGCAACTAATGAAAAACTGTTTTTT. Encoded protein: CASRTQGATNEKLFF.

The J gene is TRBJ1-1, the V gene TRBV15, with TRBD1 identical over 7 bases. V dropped 3 bases and J dropped 6; count of bases not matched to a gene: 7. The CDR3 has 14 residues. CDR1 LNHNV and CDR2 YYDKDF come from the germline V gene (reference sequence). This chain's CDR3 is CATSRNRGPAEAFF. The DNA of the CDR3 is TGTGCCACCAGCAGGAACAGGGGCCCAGCTGAAGCTTTCTTT.

The chain recombines TRBV7-2 with TRBJ2-5; TRBD2 aligns across 9 bases. Germline V lookup: CDR1 SGHTA, CDR2 FQGNSA. J lost 1 base, V lost 0 bases, and 15 bases had no gene match. The CDR3 is 20 residues long. The CDR3 protein is CASSLASGASGKNPQETQYF. In DNA form, the CDR3 reads TGTGCCAGCAGCTTAGCTTCTGGTGCTAGCGGGAAGAACCCCCAAGAGACCCAGTACTTC.

This chain uses TRBV27 with TRBJ1-1; 7 bases are a match to TRBD1. V lost 8 bases, J lost 1 base, and 7 bases stayed unmatched. The CDR3 loop spans 14 amino acids. The germline V gene has CDR1 MNHEY and CDR2 SMNVEV (reference sequence). CDR3 nucleotides: TGTGCCAGCGGATTGGACAGGCGGAACACTGAAGCTTTCTTT. Translation: CASGLDRRNTEAFF.

The chain has TRBV6-5 and TRBJ1-1; weak D call: TRBD1 (6 bases). The CDR3 consists of 13 residues. CDR1 and CDR2 (germline): MNHEY, SVGAGI. V was clipped by 7 bases and J by 13 bases, with 22 bases between them. CDR3 sequence reads: CASTPAGAEGVFF. The DNA of the CDR3 is TGTGCCAGCACCCCGGCGGGGGCCGAGGGAGTTTTCTTT.

This rearrangement joins TRBV3-1 (or the pseudogene TRBV3-2) to TRBJ2-2; D remains ambiguous. Trimming removed 4 bases from V and 0 bases from J, with 12 bases in between. The germline V gene has CDR1 LGHDT and CDR2 YNNKEL (reference sequence). The CDR3 contains 16 residues. The CDR3 region is CASSRHASANTGELFF. The CDR3, as DNA: TGTGCCAGCAGCCGACATGCGAGTGCGAACACCGGGGAGCTGTTTTTT.

This chain joins TRBV15 and TRBJ1-4; 7 nucleotides agree with TRBD1. The ends lost 2 bases at V and 3 bases at J; junction bases unmatched: 3. Looked up from germline, CDR1 is LNHNV and CDR2 is YYDKDF (reference sequence). The CDR3 has 15 amino acids. In DNA form, the CDR3 reads TGTGCCACCAGCAGACTGACAGGGCCTAATGAAAAACTGTTTTTT. Its translation is CATSRLTGPNEKLFF.

The table lists this clone with a count of one. The chain has TRBV5-4 and TRBJ2-7; 7 bases line up with TRBD2. V was clipped by 5 bases and J by 1 base; unmatched bases: 12. Germline lookup yields CDR1 SGHNT and CDR2 YYREEE (reference sequence). CDR3 length: 16 residues. The CDR3: CASSSSSGGGSYEQYF. For the CDR3, the DNA is TGTGCCAGCAGTTCATCCTCTGGGGGGGGGTCCTACGAGCAGTACTTC.

The CDR3 spells CASSLLAGQGAISGYTF. CDR3 in DNA: TGCGCCAGCAGCTTGTTGGCCGGACAGGGGGCGATTAGTGGCTACACCTTC. This chain links TRBV5-1 with TRBJ1-2, with TRBD1 identical over 11 bases. CDR3 length: 17 amino acids. Germline-derived CDR1 and CDR2 are SGHRS and YFSETQ. The ends lost 1 base at V and 7 bases at J; junction bases unmatched: 12.